This T cell receptor beta chain came from a study of CD8 T cells in Susac syndrome. General study results and limits: Regarding the TCR sequencing and HLA analysis, the study admitted that a relatively small number of individuals were involved.

Random-hexamer reverse transcription was applied to roughly 0.45 to 1 ug RNA. Amplification of TCR beta CDR3 spanned 54 Vbeta and 13 Jbeta via immunoSEQ multiplex PCR. TCRdb itself ran the immunoSEQ multiplex PCR reads through MiXCR, one entry per CDR3 protein. The sample shows about 160,000 distinct CDR3 sequences, 90% to 95% of them seen only once. This CDR3 is 15 amino acids long. V shed 7 bases and J 6 bases; nucleotides not matched to a gene: 11. Germline lookup yields CDR1 LNHDA and CDR2 SQIVND (reference sequence). Negative isolation yielded the CD8+ and CD4+ T cells, while FACS enriched the TEMRA cells. This clonotype was picked up one time. Its antigen is undetermined.

V is TRBV19 and J is TRBJ1-5, with 8 bases identical to TRBD1. The receptor's source is a human donor in good health. The material sequenced was CD4+ T cells from PBMCs. This CDR3 is CASTLTGGLSQPQHF. CDR3 DNA: TGTGCCAGTACGCTCACAGGGGGGCTCTCTCAGCCCCAGCATTTT.